A selection of T cell receptor beta chains follows, all from one sample in a study of blood T cells in healthy people across ages. TCRdb processed the 5' RACE reads anew with MiXCR; each CDR3 protein has one entry. The sample contains about a million distinct CDR3 sequences, less than 45% of which appear only once. Sequencing was carried out using blood. The receptor set was obtained from a man aged 18 to 30 in good health. Both conserved end residues are part of each CDR3. Fields, in order: J gene, V gene, clone size, D gene, CDR3 protein, CDR3 DNA. D genes are given only for firm matches. Part of the rows lack a size; the others show once, few, many or a class for expanded clones.

>TRBJ1-2|TRBV3-1|.|.
CASSQAEGVASGYTF
TGTGCCAGCAGCCAAGCGGAGGGGGTAGCGTCTGGCTACACCTTC
>TRBJ2-7|TRBV6-5|few|.
CASSRDSGTVPYEQYF
TGTGCCAGCAGTCGTGATTCCGGGACTGTCCCCTACGAGCAGTACTTC
>TRBJ2-3|TRBV10-3|.|.
CAVSGTGTADTQYF
TGTGCCGTCTCGGGCACGGGGACCGCAGATACGCAGTATTTT
>TRBJ2-1|TRBV6-2/TRBV6-3|few|.
CASSYSLPGSEKQFF
TGTGCCAGCAGTTACTCACTTCCTGGGTCGGAAAAGCAGTTCTTC
>TRBJ2-5|TRBV12-3/TRBV12-4|.|.
CAGSPLRVETQYF
TGTGCCGGCAGCCCGCTCAGGGTAGAGACCCAGTACTTC
>TRBJ2-7|TRBV5-8|many|.
CASSSRDTSYEQYF
TGTGCCAGCAGCTCGCGGGACACGTCCTACGAGCAGTACTTC
>TRBJ1-5|TRBV4-1|.|.
CASSLEGGLTSNQPQHF
TGCGCCAGCAGCCTTGAAGGGGGACTAACTAGCAATCAGCCCCAGCATTTT
>TRBJ2-7|TRBV20-1|few|TRBD1
CSARSTGDEQYF
TGCAGTGCTAGGTCGACAGGGGACGAGCAGTACTTC
>TRBJ2-3|TRBV4-2|.|TRBD2
CASSRQGTSGTSSTDTQYF
TGTGCCAGCAGCCGCCAGGGGACTAGCGGGACTTCTAGCACAGATACGCAGTATTTT
>TRBJ2-1|TRBV11-3|.|TRBD2
CASGSGSSGGPLDEQFF
TGTGCCAGCGGCTCGGGATCTAGCGGGGGGCCTCTCGATGAGCAGTTCTTC
>TRBJ1-6|TRBV7-2|.|.
CASSLVGGAHNSPLHF
TGTGCCAGCAGCTTAGTTGGCGGGGCTCACAATTCACCCCTCCACTTT
>TRBJ2-4|TRBV3-1|.|.
CASSHYRGAGAKNIQYF
TGTGCCAGCAGCCACTATCGAGGGGCAGGGGCCAAAAACATTCAGTACTTC
>TRBJ1-2|TRBV11-3|.|.
CASSASFGAGYTF
TGTGCCAGCAGCGCGTCCTTCGGGGCTGGCTACACCTTC
>TRBJ2-7|TRBV9|few|.
CASSPREQGPCEQYF
TGTGCCAGCAGCCCGAGGGAACAGGGCCCCTGCGAGCAGTACTTC
>TRBJ2-1|TRBV12-5|.|.
CASGLWRSYNEQFF
TGTGCTAGTGGTTTGTGGCGTAGCTACAATGAGCAGTTCTTC
>TRBJ2-7|TRBV4-1|.|TRBD1
CASSPQGTGGDEQYF
TGCGCCAGCAGCCCGCAGGGGACAGGGGGCGACGAGCAGTACTTC
>TRBJ2-7|TRBV12-3/TRBV12-4|.|.
CASSFPSNKGSYEQYF
TGTGCCAGCAGTTTTCCCTCTAATAAGGGCTCCTACGAGCAGTACTTC
>TRBJ2-1|TRBV20-1|few|TRBD1
CSAGRDRGFSNEQFF
TGCAGTGCTGGACGGGACAGGGGCTTTTCCAATGAGCAGTTCTTC
>TRBJ2-1|TRBV7-2|few|TRBD2
CASSLAPRAGGGNEQFF
TGTGCCAGCAGCTTAGCTCCCCGAGCGGGGGGCGGCAATGAGCAGTTCTTC
>TRBJ1-1|TRBV7-2|.|.
CASSRTGLGSAEAFF
TGTGCCAGCAGCAGAACGGGGTTAGGTTCCGCTGAAGCTTTCTTT
>TRBJ2-2|TRBV12-3/TRBV12-4|.|.
CASSSHWSGRLGELFF
TGTGCCAGCAGTTCCCACTGGTCAGGGAGGCTCGGGGAGCTGTTTTTT
>TRBJ1-5|TRBV4-1|few|.
CASSQDGTYVQPQHF
TGCGCCAGCAGCCAAGATGGGACTTATGTCCAGCCCCAGCATTTT
>TRBJ1-1|TRBV29-1|.|TRBD1
CSVPGQGRNTEAFF
TGCAGCGTGCCGGGACAGGGGAGGAACACTGAAGCTTTCTTT
>TRBJ2-3|TRBV27|many|TRBD2
CASIPSGTRNLVSTDTQYF
TGTGCCAGCATTCCTTCCGGGACTAGAAACTTGGTTAGCACAGATACGCAGTATTTT
>TRBJ1-3|TRBV4-3|once|.
CAASARWGGRPGNTIYF
TGCGCCGCCAGTGCCCGATGGGGGGGTCGTCCTGGAAACACCATATATTTT
>TRBJ2-7|TRBV9|few|TRBD2
CASSPTSGASYEQYF
TGTGCCAGCAGCCCAACTAGCGGGGCCTCCTACGAGCAGTACTTC
>TRBJ2-2|TRBV29-1|once|TRBD1
CSAGTGGHGELFF
TGCAGCGCCGGGACAGGGGGCCACGGGGAGCTGTTTTTT
>TRBJ2-3|TRBV7-2|.|TRBD2
CASTTSATSTDTQYF
TGTGCCAGCACCACTAGCGCAACTAGCACAGATACGCAGTATTTT
>TRBJ2-1|TRBV4-3|.|TRBD2
CASSQGRLAGGEVLTYNEQFF
TGCGCCAGCAGCCAAGGTCGACTAGCGGGGGGGGAGGTACTGACCTACAATGAGCAGTTCTTC
>TRBJ2-5|TRBV5-6|.|TRBD1
CASSRPGQQETQYF
TGTGCCAGCAGCCGACCGGGACAGCAAGAGACCCAGTACTTC
>TRBJ1-3|TRBV15|once|.
CATSRAGSGNTIYF
TGTGCCACCAGCAGAGCAGGAAGTGGAAACACCATATATTTT
>TRBJ1-1|TRBV25-1|.|.
CASSGQIMNTEAFF
TGTGCCAGCAGTGGGCAGATAATGAACACTGAAGCTTTCTTT
>TRBJ2-1|TRBV6-6|few|TRBD1
CASSTDREKKFF
TGTGCCAGCAGTACGGACAGGGAGAAGAAGTTCTTC
>TRBJ2-2|TRBV6-2/TRBV6-3|.|.
CASSLRVLGELFF
TGTGCCAGCAGTTTACGGGTTCTCGGGGAGCTGTTTTTT
>TRBJ2-1|TRBV27|.|.
CASSLSLGHETGVYNEQFF
TGTGCCAGCAGTCTCTCCCTGGGGCATGAGACAGGAGTCTACAATGAGCAGTTCTTC
>TRBJ2-7|TRBV5-1|.|.
CASSSERSYEQYF
TGCGCCAGCAGCTCCGAGCGGTCCTACGAGCAGTACTTC
>TRBJ2-7|TRBV20-1|.|.
CSAPLWRADEQYF
TGCAGTGCCCCTTTATGGAGGGCGGATGAGCAGTACTTC
>TRBJ2-5|TRBV3-1|.|TRBD2
CAGSLTGGGKETQYF
TGTGCCGGCAGCCTGACCGGCGGGGGGAAAGAGACCCAGTACTTC
>TRBJ1-4|TRBV5-1|few|.
CASSLYGEQGADEKLFF
TGCGCCAGCAGCTTGTACGGCGAACAGGGTGCCGATGAAAAACTGTTTTTT
>TRBJ2-1|TRBV29-1|.|.
CSAGQEGGRVNEQFF
TGCAGCGCCGGCCAAGAGGGGGGCCGGGTCAATGAGCAGTTCTTC
>TRBJ2-5|TRBV20-1|few|.
CSARDGVTDGKTQYF
TGCAGTGCTAGAGATGGGGTTACAGATGGAAAGACCCAGTACTTC
>TRBJ1-1|TRBV27|.|.
CARQLGGYTEAFF
TGTGCCAGACAACTTGGGGGCTACACTGAAGCTTTCTTT
>TRBJ1-1|TRBV5-1|few|TRBD1
CASSRSRDRSNTEAFF
TGCGCCAGCAGCAGGTCCCGGGACAGGTCGAACACTGAAGCTTTCTTT
>TRBJ2-3|TRBV29-1|.|.
CSVEKGQLTDTQYF
TGCAGCGTTGAGAAAGGACAGCTGACAGATACGCAGTATTTT
>TRBJ1-3|TRBV7-2|.|.
CASSSPGTTGNTIYF
TGTGCCAGCAGCTCCCCAGGGACAACGGGAAACACCATATATTTT
>TRBJ1-2|TRBV11-2|once|.
CASSFSGNSNGYTF
TGTGCCAGCAGCTTTTCGGGGAACTCGAATGGCTACACCTTC
>TRBJ1-2|TRBV12-3/TRBV12-4|.|TRBD1
CASSLLGQGVRGYTF
TGTGCCAGCAGTTTATTGGGCCAGGGGGTTCGTGGCTACACCTTC
>TRBJ2-1|TRBV11-2|few|.
CASNTVPNEQFF
TGTGCCAGCAATACCGTTCCCAATGAGCAGTTCTTC
>TRBJ1-3|TRBV4-1|.|TRBD1
CASSQADRGLGNTIYF
TGCGCCAGCAGCCAAGCCGACAGGGGGCTAGGAAACACCATATATTTT
>TRBJ1-5|TRBV5-4|few|.
CASSLASGTPNSNSNQPQHF
TGTGCCAGCAGCTTGGCCTCAGGCACCCCGAATTCCAATAGCAATCAGCCCCAGCATTTT
>TRBJ2-3|TRBV7-2|.|.
CASSFRWLGRDTQYF
TGTGCCAGCAGCTTTCGGTGGCTGGGTAGAGATACGCAGTATTTT
>TRBJ1-1|TRBV5-1|.|TRBD1
CASSPVTGEGTEAFF
TGCGCCAGCAGCCCCGTGACAGGGGAGGGAACTGAAGCTTTCTTT
>TRBJ1-2|TRBV12-3/TRBV12-4|.|.
CASSLPTVQNYGYTF
TGTGCCAGCAGTCTCCCGACAGTACAAAACTATGGCTACACCTTC
>TRBJ2-3|TRBV2|.|.
CASSTSPVGRGSTDTQYF
TGTGCCAGCAGTACCAGCCCGGTGGGCAGGGGCTCCACAGATACGCAGTATTTT
>TRBJ1-2|TRBV7-2|.|TRBD1
CASSLGVGGQAIYGYTF
TGTGCCAGCAGCTTAGGTGTGGGAGGACAGGCGATCTATGGCTACACCTTC
>TRBJ2-1|TRBV27|.|TRBD2
CASSLAGGPKGQFF
TGTGCCAGCAGTTTAGCGGGAGGGCCCAAAGGGCAGTTCTTC